This TCR beta chain was documented in a study of tumor-infiltrating lymphocytes in glioblastoma multiforme. Three nested ARM-PCR rounds with V-beta and C-beta primers built TCRB libraries. One entry per CDR3 protein results from TCRdb running MiXCR on the multiplex PCR reads. The sample carries more than 10,000 distinct CDR3 sequences, roughly 68% recorded once. Germline assignment: CDR1 SNHLY and CDR2 FYNNEI. V gave up 7 bases and J gave up 5 bases; unmatched junction bases: 9. CDR3 size: 14 residues. This clonotype was seen ten or more times. This rearrangement joins TRBV2 to TRBJ2-7; 9 nucleotides align to TRBD2. The sequence was obtained from a male donor with glioblastoma. Material: brain tumor tissue. CDR3 loop: CASTHSGRTDEQYF. The CDR3 DNA is TGTGCCAGCACCCACAGCGGGAGGACTGACGAGCAGTACTTC.